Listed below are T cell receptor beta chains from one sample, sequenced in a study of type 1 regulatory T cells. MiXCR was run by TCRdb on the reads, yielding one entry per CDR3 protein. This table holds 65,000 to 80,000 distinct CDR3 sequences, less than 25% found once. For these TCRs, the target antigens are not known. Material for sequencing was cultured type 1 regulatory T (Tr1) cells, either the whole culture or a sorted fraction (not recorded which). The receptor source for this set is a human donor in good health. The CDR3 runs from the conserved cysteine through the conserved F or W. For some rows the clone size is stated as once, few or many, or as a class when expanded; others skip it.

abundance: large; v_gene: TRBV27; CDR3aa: CASRRTWAGTGWYEQYF
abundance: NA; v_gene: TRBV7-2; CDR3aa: CASRQNSNQPQHF
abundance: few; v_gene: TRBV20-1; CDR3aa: CSPLSSSYTEAFF
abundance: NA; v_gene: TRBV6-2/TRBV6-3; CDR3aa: CASSLTGTSGEQFF
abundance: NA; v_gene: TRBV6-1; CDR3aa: CASSDPGTEQFF
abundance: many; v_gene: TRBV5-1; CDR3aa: CASSLVGQPGDTEAFF
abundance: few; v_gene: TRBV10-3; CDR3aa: CAISGREGETQYF
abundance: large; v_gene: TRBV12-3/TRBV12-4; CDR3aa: CATRDREYNEQFF
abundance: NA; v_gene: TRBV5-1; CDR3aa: CASSYSDTQYF
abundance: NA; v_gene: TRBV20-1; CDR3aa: CSARLAGVSEQFF
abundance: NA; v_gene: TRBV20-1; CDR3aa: CSAHLAGGTYNEQFF
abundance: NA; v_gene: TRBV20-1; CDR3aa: CSAGPLAGGRTTDTQYF
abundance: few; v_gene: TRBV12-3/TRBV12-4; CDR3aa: CASSHGGNTEAFF
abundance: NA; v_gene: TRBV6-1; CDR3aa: CASSETRDYGYTF
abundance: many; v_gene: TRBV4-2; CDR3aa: CASSQESLAGVSTDTQYF
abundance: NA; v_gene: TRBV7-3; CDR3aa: CASSLRCWGLGEQYF
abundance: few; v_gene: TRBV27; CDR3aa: CASSTGLAGAQETQYF
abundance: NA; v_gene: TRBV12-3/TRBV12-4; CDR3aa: CASSYGQGARNEQFF
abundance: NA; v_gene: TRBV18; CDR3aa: CASSPSLGMNTGELFF
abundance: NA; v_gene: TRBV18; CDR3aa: CASSLLRAPAEAFF
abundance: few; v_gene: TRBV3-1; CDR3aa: CASSQDRSNEKLFF
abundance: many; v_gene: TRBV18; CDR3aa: CASSPTGPNTGELFF
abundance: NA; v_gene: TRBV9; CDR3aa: CASSVVPGTYEQYF
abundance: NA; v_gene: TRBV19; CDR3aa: CASSPRPGQPTTGELFF
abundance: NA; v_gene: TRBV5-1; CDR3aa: CASSLLGITNYGYTF
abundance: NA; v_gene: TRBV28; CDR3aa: CASNGFPGTQHF
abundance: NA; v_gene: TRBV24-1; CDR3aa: CATNLAGEHEQFF
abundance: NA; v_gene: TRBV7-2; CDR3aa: CASSPWRSGELFF
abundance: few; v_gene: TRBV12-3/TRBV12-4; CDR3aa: CASCRLAGKETQYF
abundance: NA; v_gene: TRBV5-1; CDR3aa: CASTAGGSYEQYF
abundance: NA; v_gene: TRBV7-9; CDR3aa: CASSFRAGTGTYEQYF
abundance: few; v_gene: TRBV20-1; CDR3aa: CRVTGDSSNYGYTF
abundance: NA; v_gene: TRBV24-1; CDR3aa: CATSALADTQYF
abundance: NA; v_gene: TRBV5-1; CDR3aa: CASSLTTSGYNEQFF
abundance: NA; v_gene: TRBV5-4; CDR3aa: CASSPQTIHTEAFF
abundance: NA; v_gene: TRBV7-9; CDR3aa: CASSLGDRDENIQYF